The 9 T cell receptor beta chains in this list originate from one sample, sequenced in a study of OX40 agonist ivuxolimab in advanced cancers. The assay was immunoSEQ multiplex PCR, and TCRdb's table has in-frame clones only and misses some. The sample lists 25,000 to 35,000 clones, 84% seen once, with 20% to 25% in the top ten. Specimen: CD4+ or CD8+ T cells sorted from blood, collected in a trial of the OX40 agonist ivuxolimab. These TCRs come from an adult with an advanced solid tumor such as melanoma, head and neck, liver or kidney cancer.

The J gene is TRBJ2-7, the V gene TRBV4-1; TRBD2 agrees at 12 bases. The germline V gene has CDR1 MGHRA and CDR2 YSYEKL. The CDR3 has 15 residues. The J segment lost 6 bases and the V segment lost 3 bases, leaving 6 bases of the junction unmatched. The CDR3 DNA reads TGCGCCAGCAGCCAGACTAGCGGGAGCTCTGTCGAGCAGTACTTC. As protein: CASSQTSGSSVEQYF.

V gene TRBV6-5 combines with J gene TRBJ1-5; no reliable D call. Germline V gene sequence: CDR1 MNHEY, CDR2 SVGAGI. The length of the CDR3 is 13 residues. The V end lost 6 bases, the J end lost 9 bases, and 15 bases lay between the germline ends. CDR3 amino acids: CASSRPAPLPQHF. The CDR3 DNA reads as TGTGCCAGCAGCAGACCGGCCCCCTTGCCCCAGCATTTT.

V is TRBV7-8 and J is TRBJ2-4; 12 positions agree with TRBD2. Germline values: CDR1 SGHVS, CDR2 FQNEAQ. CDR3 length equals 15 residues. With V trimmed by 5 bases and J by 7 bases, 6 bases remained unmatched. This CDR3 is CASSATSGSSNIQYF. The CDR3 nucleotides are TGTGCCAGCAGCGCGACTAGCGGGAGCAGTAACATTCAGTACTTC. The variable domain in full, with the rest retrieved from reference TRBV7-8 and TRBJ2-4, is GAGVSQSPRYKVAKRGQDVALRCDPISGHVSLFWYQQALGQGPEFLTYFQNEAQLDKSGLPSDRFFAERPEGSVSTLKIQRTQQEDSAVYLCASSATSGSSNIQYFGAGTRLSVL.

The chain links TRBV13 to TRBJ2-7, with D perhaps TRBD1 (5 bases). The CDR3 extends over 12 amino acids. The germline V and J ends were trimmed by 1 base and 4 bases, with 5 bases remaining between them. Germline-derived CDR1 and CDR2 are PRHDT and FYEKMQ (reference sequence). Written as DNA, the CDR3 is TGTGCCAGCAGCTTAGAGGGGTACGAGCAGTACTTC. This encodes CASSLEGYEQYF.

The V and J genes are TRBV6-1 and TRBJ2-1; 7 nucleotides match TRBD1. Unmatched junction bases numbered 10, after V lost 9 bases and J lost 8 bases. Germline V lookup: CDR1 MNHNS, CDR2 SASEGT. The CDR3 has 13 amino acids. The CDR3 sequence is CASSAQGTDEQFF. Written as DNA, the CDR3 is TGTGCCAGTTCGGCACAGGGGACAGATGAGCAGTTCTTC.

The sample holds one count of this clone. The rearrangement joins TRBV30 to TRBJ1-5, with D hard to call. Per germline, CDR1 GTSNPN and CDR2 SVGIG (reference sequence). The V end lost 2 bases, the J end lost 5 bases, and 10 bases lay between the germline ends. CDR3 length: 13 residues. CDR3 in DNA: TGTGCCTGGAGTCAATGGGGAGATCAGCCCCAGCATTTT. Translation: CAWSQWGDQPQHF.

V is TRBV7-9 and J is TRBJ2-5; 7 nucleotides agree with TRBD2. From germline, CDR1 is SEHNR and CDR2 FQNEAQ (reference sequence). The ends lost 4 bases at V and 5 bases at J; junction bases unmatched: 7. The CDR3 spans 14 residues. The CDR3 loop is CASSSTSRWETQYF. The CDR3 DNA is TGTGCCAGCAGCTCGACTAGCCGCTGGGAGACCCAGTACTTC. The full variable domain, its missing parts supplied by reference TRBV7-9 and TRBJ2-5, is DTGVSQNPRHKITKRGQNVTFRCDPISEHNRLYWYRQTLGQGPEFLTYFQNEAQLEKSRLLSDRFSAERPKGSFSTLEIQRTEQGDSAMYLCASSSTSRWETQYFGPGTRLLVL.

As concerns this clone: An end of the junction differs from the germline gene, which may be a read error. CDR3 DNA: TGTGCCCGGAGTTCCGGGACTAGCACAGATACGCAGTATTTT. This encodes CARSSGTSTDTQYF. The V call is TRBV30, the J call TRBJ2-3; tentatively, D is TRBD2 (6 bases). The CDR3 runs to 14 residues. CDR1 is GTSNPN and CDR2 is SVGIG in the germline V gene (reference sequence). Combining the CDR3 with reference TRBV30 and TRBJ2-3 gives the whole variable domain SQTIHQWPATLVQPVGSPLSLECTVEGTSNPNLYWYRQAAGRGLQLLFYSVGIGQISSEVPQNLSASRPQDRQFILSSKKLLLSDSGFYLCARSSGTSTDTQYFGPGTRLTVL.

The chain joins TRBV29-1 to TRBJ2-1, with D maybe TRBD1 (5 bases). Germline CDR1 and CDR2: SQVTM and ANQGSEA. Trimming removed 3 bases from V and 4 bases from J, with 10 bases in between. CDR3 length: 13 amino acids. The CDR3 DNA is TGCAGCGTTGATGGCGACAGATACAATGAGCAGTTCTTC. Amino acids: CSVDGDRYNEQFF.